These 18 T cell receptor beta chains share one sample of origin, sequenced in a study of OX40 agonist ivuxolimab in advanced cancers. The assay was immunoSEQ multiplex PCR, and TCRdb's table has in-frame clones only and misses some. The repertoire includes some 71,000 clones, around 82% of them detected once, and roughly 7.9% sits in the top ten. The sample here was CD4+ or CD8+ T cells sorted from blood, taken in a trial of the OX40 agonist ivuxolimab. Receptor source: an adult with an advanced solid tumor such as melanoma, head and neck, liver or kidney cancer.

The CDR3 bases are TGTGCCAGTAGCTCCCACGGACCCAAGGGACCGTACTATAGCAATCAGCCCCAGCATTTT. Its translation: CASSSHGPKGPYYSNQPQHF. The rearrangement links TRBV19 to TRBJ1-5, with a tentative D call TRBD1 (5 bases). Germline CDR1 LNHDA, CDR2 SQIVND (reference sequence). V lost 6 bases and J lost 0, with 27 bases in between. The CDR3 loop spans 20 amino acids.

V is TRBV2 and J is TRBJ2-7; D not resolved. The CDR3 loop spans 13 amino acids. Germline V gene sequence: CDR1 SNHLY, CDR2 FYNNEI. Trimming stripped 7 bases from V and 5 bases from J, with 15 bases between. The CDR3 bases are TGTGCCAGCACCATATACCTAGGCCACGAGCAGTACTTC. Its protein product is CASTIYLGHEQYF.

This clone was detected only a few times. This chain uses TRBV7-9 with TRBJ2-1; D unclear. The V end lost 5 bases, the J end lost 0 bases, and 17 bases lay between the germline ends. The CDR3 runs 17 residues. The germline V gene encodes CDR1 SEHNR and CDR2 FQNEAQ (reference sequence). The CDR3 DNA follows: TGTGCCAGCAGCCAAGATCTGACCTTCAGCTCCTACAATGAGCAGTTCTTC. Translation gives CASSQDLTFSSYNEQFF.

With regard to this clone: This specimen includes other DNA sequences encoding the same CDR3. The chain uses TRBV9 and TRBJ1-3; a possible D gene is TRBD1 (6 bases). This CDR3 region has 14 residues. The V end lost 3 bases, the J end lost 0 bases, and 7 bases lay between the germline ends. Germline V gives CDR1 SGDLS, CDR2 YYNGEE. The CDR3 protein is CASSADSSGNTIYF. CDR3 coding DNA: TGTGCCAGCAGCGCGGACAGCTCTGGAAACACCATATATTTT.

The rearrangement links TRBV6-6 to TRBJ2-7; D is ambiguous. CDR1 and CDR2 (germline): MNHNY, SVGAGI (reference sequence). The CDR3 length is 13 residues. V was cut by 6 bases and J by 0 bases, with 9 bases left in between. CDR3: CASRETSSYEQYF. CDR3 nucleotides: TGTGCCAGCAGAGAGACAAGCTCCTACGAGCAGTACTTC.

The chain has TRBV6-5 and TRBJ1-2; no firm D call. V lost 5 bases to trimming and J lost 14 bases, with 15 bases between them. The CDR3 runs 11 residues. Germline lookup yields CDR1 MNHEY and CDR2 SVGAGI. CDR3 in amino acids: CASSTRESWTF. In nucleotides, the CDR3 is TGTGCCAGCAGTACCCGGGAGAGCTGGACCTTC.

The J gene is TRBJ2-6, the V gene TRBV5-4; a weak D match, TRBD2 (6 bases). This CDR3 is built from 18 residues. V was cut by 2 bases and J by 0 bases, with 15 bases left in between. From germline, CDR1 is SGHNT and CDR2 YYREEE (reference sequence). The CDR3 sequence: CASSFGSGHHSGANVLTF. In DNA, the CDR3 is TGTGCCAGCAGCTTCGGTAGCGGCCATCACTCTGGGGCCAACGTCCTGACTTTC.

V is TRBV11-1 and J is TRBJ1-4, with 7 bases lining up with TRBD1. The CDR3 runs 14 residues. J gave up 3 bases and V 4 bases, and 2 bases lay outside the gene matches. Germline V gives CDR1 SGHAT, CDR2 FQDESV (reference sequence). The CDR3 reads CASSSGTANEKLFF. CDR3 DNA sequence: TGTGCCAGCAGCTCCGGGACAGCTAATGAAAAACTGTTTTTT.

CDR3 loop: CASSLAPSGELFF. The CDR3 DNA is TGTGCCAGCAGCTTGGCCCCTAGCGGGGAGCTGTTTTTT. This sequence joins TRBV5-6 and TRBJ2-2; D is unclear. This CDR3 is built from 13 residues. Trimming stripped 0 bases from V and 7 bases from J, with 7 bases between. CDR1 and CDR2 (germline): SGHDT, YYEEEE.

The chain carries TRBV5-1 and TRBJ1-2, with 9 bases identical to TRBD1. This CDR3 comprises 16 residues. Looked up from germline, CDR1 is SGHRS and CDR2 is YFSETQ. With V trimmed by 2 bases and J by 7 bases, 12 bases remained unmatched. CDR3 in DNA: TGCGCCAGCAGCTTTACAGGGGGCGAATTGATGGGTGGCTACACCTTC. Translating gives CASSFTGGELMGGYTF.

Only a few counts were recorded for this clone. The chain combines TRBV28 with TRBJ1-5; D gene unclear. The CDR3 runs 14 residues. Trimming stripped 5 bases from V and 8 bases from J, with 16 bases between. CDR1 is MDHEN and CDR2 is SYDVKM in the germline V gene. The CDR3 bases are TGTGCCAGCAGTCCATCGTGGGCTAAGGAGCCCCAGCATTTT. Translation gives CASSPSWAKEPQHF.

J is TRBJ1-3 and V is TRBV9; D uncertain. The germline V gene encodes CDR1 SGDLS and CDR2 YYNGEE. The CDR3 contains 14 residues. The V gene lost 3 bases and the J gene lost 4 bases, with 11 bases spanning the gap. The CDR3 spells CASSDPKGGNTIYF. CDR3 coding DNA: TGTGCCAGCAGCGACCCAAAAGGGGGAAACACCATATATTTT.

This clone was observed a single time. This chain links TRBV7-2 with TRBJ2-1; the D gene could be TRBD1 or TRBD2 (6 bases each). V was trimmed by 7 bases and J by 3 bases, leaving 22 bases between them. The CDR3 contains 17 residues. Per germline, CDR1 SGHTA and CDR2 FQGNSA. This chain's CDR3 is CASTISGGTIGYNEQFF. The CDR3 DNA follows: TGTGCCAGCACCATTTCTGGGGGGACAATCGGCTACAATGAGCAGTTCTTC. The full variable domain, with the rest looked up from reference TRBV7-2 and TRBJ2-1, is GAGVSQSPSNKVTEKGKDVELRCDPISGHTALYWYRQSLGQGLEFLIYFQGNSAPDKSGLPSDRFSAERTGGSVSTLTIQRTQQEDSAVYLCASTISGGTIGYNEQFFGPGTRLTVL.

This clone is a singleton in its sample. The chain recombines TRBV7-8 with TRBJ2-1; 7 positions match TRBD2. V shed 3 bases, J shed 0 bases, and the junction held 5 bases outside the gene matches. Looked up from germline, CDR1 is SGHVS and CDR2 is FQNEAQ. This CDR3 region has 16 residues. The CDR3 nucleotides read TGTGCCAGCAGCTTCCCCGGGAGGCGCTCCTACAATGAGCAGTTCTTC. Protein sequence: CASSFPGRRSYNEQFF.

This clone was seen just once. In DNA form, the CDR3 reads TGCGCCAGCAGCCAAGGACTAGCGGGAGGGCCAGAGACCCAGTACTTC. This translates into CASSQGLAGGPETQYF. The chain uses TRBV4-3 and TRBJ2-5; 14 bases match TRBD2. CDR3 length: 16 residues. The germline CDR1 and CDR2 sequences are LGHNA and YSLEER. J was trimmed by 4 bases and V by 1 base; bases with no gene match: 2.

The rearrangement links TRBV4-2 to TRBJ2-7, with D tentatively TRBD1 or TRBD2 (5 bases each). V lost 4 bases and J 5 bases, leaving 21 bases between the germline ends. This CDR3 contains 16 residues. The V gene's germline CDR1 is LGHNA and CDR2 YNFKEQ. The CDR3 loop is CASSPLSIGTADEQYF. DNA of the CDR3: TGTGCCAGCAGCCCCTTGAGTATCGGGACCGCGGACGAGCAGTACTTC.

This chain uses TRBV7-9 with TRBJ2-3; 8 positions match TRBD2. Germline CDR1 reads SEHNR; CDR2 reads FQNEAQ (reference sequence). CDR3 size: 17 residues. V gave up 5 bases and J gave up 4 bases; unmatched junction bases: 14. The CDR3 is CASSPRSSGIQADTQYF. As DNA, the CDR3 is TGTGCCAGCAGCCCCCGAAGTAGCGGGATACAGGCAGATACGCAGTATTTT.

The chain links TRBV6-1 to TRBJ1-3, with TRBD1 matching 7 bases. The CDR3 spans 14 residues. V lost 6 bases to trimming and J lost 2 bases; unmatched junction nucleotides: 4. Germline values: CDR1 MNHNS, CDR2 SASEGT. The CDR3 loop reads CASSPTGTGNTIYF. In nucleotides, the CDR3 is TGTGCCAGCAGCCCGACAGGGACTGGAAACACCATATATTTT.